The next 7 T cell receptor beta chains were all read from a single sample in a study of OX40 agonist ivuxolimab in advanced cancers. Libraries were prepared by immunoSEQ multiplex PCR; TCRdb keeps only in-frame clonotypes and omits some of them. This table holds approximately 58,000 clones, less than 95% found once. This specimen was CD4+ or CD8+ T cells sorted from blood, taken in a trial of the OX40 agonist ivuxolimab. The receptors stem from an adult with an advanced solid tumor such as melanoma, head and neck, liver or kidney cancer.

The genes are TRBV4-1 and TRBJ2-6; D is undetermined. CDR1 and CDR2 from the germline V gene are MGHRA and YSYEKL. The CDR3 is 16 amino acids. Trimming took 2 bases from V and 0 from J, leaving 8 bases between them. The CDR3, as DNA: TGCGCCAGCAGCCAACTCAGCCACTCTGGGGCCAACGTCCTGACTTTC. Its translation is CASSQLSHSGANVLTF.

This rearrangement joins TRBV11-2 to TRBJ2-1; TRBD1 might be the D (6 bases). The CDR3 extends over 17 amino acids. CDR1 is SGHAT and CDR2 is FQNNGV in the germline V gene. Trimming removed 2 bases at V and 4 bases at J, with 18 bases between. CDR3 nucleotide sequence: TGTGCCAGCAGCTTAAGAGGGGGTCGGGGATTATACAATGAGCAGTTCTTC. Translation: CASSLRGGRGLYNEQFF.

V gene TRBV6-6 combines with J gene TRBJ1-1, with D possibly matching TRBD1 (6 bases). V was shortened by 1 base and J by 3 bases, with 12 bases between the two germline ends. Per germline, CDR1 MNHNY and CDR2 SVGAGI (reference sequence). The CDR3 length is 15 residues. This CDR3 reads CASSYLQGWDTEAFF. CDR3 in DNA: TGTGCCAGCAGTTACTTACAGGGTTGGGACACTGAAGCTTTCTTT.

The V gene is TRBV29-1, the J gene TRBJ2-7, with D possibly being TRBD2 (5 bases). Deletions cut 6 bases from V and 0 bases from J, with 18 bases between. There are 15 residues in the CDR3. CDR1 SQVTM and CDR2 ANQGSEA come from the germline V gene. The CDR3 DNA reads as TGCAGCGTAACAAAACTCGGCGGGCTCTCCTACGAGCAGTACTTC. This encodes CSVTKLGGLSYEQYF.

The rearrangement uses TRBV9 and TRBJ2-5, with 7 bases fitting TRBD2. Trimming at V came to 2 bases and at J to 5 bases, leaving 6 bases not matched to a gene. From germline, CDR1 is SGDLS and CDR2 YYNGEE. The CDR3 covers 14 residues. The CDR3 is CASSVSREKETQYF. The CDR3 coding sequence is TGTGCCAGCAGCGTCTCGCGGGAGAAGGAGACCCAGTACTTC. The complete variable domain, with remaining parts taken from reference TRBV9 and TRBJ2-5, reads DSGVTQTPKHLITATGQRVTLRCSPRSGDLSVYWYQQSLDQGLQFLIQYYNGEERAKGNILERFSAQQFPDLHSELNLSSLELGDSALYFCASSVSREKETQYFGPGTRLLVL.

This chain joins TRBV7-2 and TRBJ2-7; the D gene is possibly TRBD1 (6 bases). The CDR3 is 14 residues long. The germline V gene has CDR1 SGHTA and CDR2 FQGNSA. V lost 4 bases, J lost 4 bases, and 14 bases lay in between. CDR3 coding DNA: TGTGCCAGCAGCTCACGCCTCGACAGGTACGAGCAGTACTTC. It encodes CASSSRLDRYEQYF.

This clone appeared a few times. The V and J genes are TRBV27 and TRBJ2-7, with a tentative D call TRBD2 (5 bases). There are 16 residues in the CDR3. Germline V gene lookup returns CDR1 MNHEY and CDR2 SMNVEV (reference sequence). V lost 7 bases and J 0 bases, leaving 19 bases between the germline ends. This chain's CDR3 is CASIYPKRETSYEQYF. In DNA, the CDR3 is TGTGCCAGCATCTACCCTAAGAGGGAGACCTCCTACGAGCAGTACTTC.